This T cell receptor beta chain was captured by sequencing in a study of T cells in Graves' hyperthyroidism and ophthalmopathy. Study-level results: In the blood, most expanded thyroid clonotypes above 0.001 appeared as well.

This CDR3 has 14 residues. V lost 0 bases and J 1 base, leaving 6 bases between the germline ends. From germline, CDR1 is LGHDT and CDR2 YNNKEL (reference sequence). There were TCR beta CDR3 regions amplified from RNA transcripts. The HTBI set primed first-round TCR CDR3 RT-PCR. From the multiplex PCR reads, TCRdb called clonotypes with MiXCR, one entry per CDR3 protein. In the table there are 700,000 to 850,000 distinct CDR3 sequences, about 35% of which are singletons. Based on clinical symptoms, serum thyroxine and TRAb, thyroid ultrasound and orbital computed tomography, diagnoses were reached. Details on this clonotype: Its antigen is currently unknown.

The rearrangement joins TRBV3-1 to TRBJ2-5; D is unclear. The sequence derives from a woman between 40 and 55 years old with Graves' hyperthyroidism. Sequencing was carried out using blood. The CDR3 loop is CASSQEGSQETQYF. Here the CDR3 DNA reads TGTGCCAGCAGCCAAGAAGGCAGCCAAGAGACCCAGTACTTC.